This T cell receptor (beta chain) stems from a study of cytomegalovirus exposure and HLA in healthy donors. Points from the study as a whole: Within an earlier analysis, most TCR beta V segments proved productive either about 87% or about 30% of the time. A later analysis reportedly found fewer N-insertions in an Asian-associated ancestry cluster than the approximately 730-donor mean.

13 Jbeta primers and 60 Vbeta primers were used for the PCR. Original processing methods: Roughly 10 million shared chains were among the about 80 million unique TCR beta chains that a later analysis counted. Generated by immunoSEQ multiplex PCR, the TCRdb table keeps only in-frame clones and is missing some. That table supplies the V and J calls and clone size; D and trimming were determined from the DNA. Among under 150,000 clones, around 81% were seen once, and the ten largest hold 3.9%. For this clone: Its specificity is not known.

Germline CDR1 SGHTA, CDR2 FQGNSA. Deletions cut 3 bases from V and 6 bases from J, with 9 bases between. This CDR3 contains 13 residues. The V call is TRBV7-2, the J call TRBJ1-5; D gene ambiguous. This clonotype originated in a young woman in good health and CMV-seronegative. Material for sequencing was PBMCs. CDR3 DNA sequence: TGTGCCAGCAGCTTGGAATGGGCTCAGCCCCAGCATTTT. Translation gives CASSLEWAQPQHF.